This TCR beta chain emerged from a study of T cells in tuberculosis. Each clinical donor contributed on average roughly 92,000 T cells from unsorted cryopreserved PBMC. Here immunoSEQ multiplex PCR was the method, and the copy in TCRdb shows in-frame clones only, minus some. The table has 20,000 to 30,000 clones, roughly 96% seen once. The V and J ends lost 3 bases and 4 bases, in that order; junction bases with no gene match: 10. CDR3 size: 16 residues. Germline assignment: CDR1 SGHRS and CDR2 YFSETQ. This sequence was found in a donor aged 5 to 30 with latent tuberculosis or without tuberculosis infection. The sequenced sample was PBMCs. The rearrangement links TRBV5-1 to TRBJ2-1; TRBD1 matches 7 bases. The CDR3, as DNA: TGCGCCAGCAGCTCACAGGGGCTTGTCGTTTACAATGAGCAGTTCTTC. Its translation is CASSSQGLVVYNEQFF. Full variable domain (missing parts from reference TRBV5-1 and TRBJ2-1): KAGVTQTPRYLIKTRGQQVTLSCSPISGHRSVSWYQQTPGQGLQFLFEYFSETQRNKGNFPGRFSGRQFSNSRSEMNVSTLELGDSALYLCASSSQGLVVYNEQFFGPGTRLTVL.